The 16 T cell receptor beta chains presented below share a single source sample, sequenced in a study of control samples from healthy donors and cancer patients. Libraries were prepared by immunoSEQ multiplex PCR; TCRdb keeps only in-frame clonotypes and omits some of them. The sample has around 110,000 clones, roughly nine tenths seen once. Source material: PBMCs. The receptors stem from a woman in her 50s with colorectal cancer.

This chain joins TRBV12-3 or TRBV12-4 and TRBJ1-1, with D possibly matching TRBD1 (6 bases). The germline V and J ends were trimmed by 0 bases and 8 bases, with 10 bases remaining between them. CDR3 length: 13 amino acids. The CDR3 DNA is TGTGCCAGCAGTTTAGCGGGAGGGGGAGAAGCTTTCTTT. This encodes CASSLAGGGEAFF.

V is TRBV18 and J is TRBJ2-2; no clear D gene. Germline V CDR1 and CDR2: KGHSH, LQKENI. With 3 bases removed from V and 8 bases from J, the gap between germline ends came to 16 bases. This CDR3 spans 15 amino acids. CDR3 coding DNA: TGTGCCAGCTCACCCGACCTGGGAAGAGCGGGGGAGCTGTTTTTT. Its protein is CASSPDLGRAGELFF.

The chain is built from TRBV7-8 and TRBJ2-4; tentatively, D is TRBD2 (7 bases). CDR1 and CDR2 (germline): SGHVS, FQNEAQ. The ends were cut back, 5 bases at V and 1 base at J, with 18 bases in the middle. This CDR3 region has 17 residues. CDR3 protein: CASSPEMGGPAKNIQYF. For the CDR3, the DNA is TGTGCCAGCAGCCCTGAGATGGGGGGGCCTGCCAAAAACATTCAGTACTTC.

V gene TRBV20-1 combines with J gene TRBJ1-2; TRBD1 agrees at 7 bases. This CDR3 has 11 residues. J lost 7 bases, V lost 3 bases, and 2 bases had no gene match. CDR1 and CDR2 (germline): DFQATT, SNEGSKA (reference sequence). The CDR3 region is CSASTGVGYTF. The DNA of the CDR3 is TGCAGTGCTAGTACAGGGGTTGGCTACACCTTC.

The chain joins TRBV29-1 to TRBJ2-1; D perhaps matches TRBD2 (6 bases). The V gene's germline CDR1 is SQVTM and CDR2 ANQGSEA. This CDR3 contains 11 residues. V lost 5 bases and J 7 bases, leaving 9 bases between the germline ends. CDR3 sequence (DNA): TGCAGCGTTCACGGGGGAAATGAGCAGTTCTTC. Translating gives CSVHGGNEQFF.

The V gene is TRBV3-1 (or the pseudogene TRBV3-2), the J gene TRBJ2-2; the match to TRBD2 covers 11 bases. The V segment lost 4 bases and the J segment 4 bases; nucleotides outside the gene matches: 8. Germline values: CDR1 LGHDT, CDR2 YNNKEL (reference sequence). This CDR3 region has 17 residues. DNA for the CDR3: TGTGCCAGCAGCCCCGGGACTAGCGGATCAATCACCGGGGAGCTGTTTTTT. Its protein is CASSPGTSGSITGELFF.

This chain links TRBV24-1 with TRBJ2-1, with D tentatively TRBD1 or TRBD2 (7 bases each). The germline CDR1 and CDR2 sequences are KGHDR and SFDVKD. The V gene lost 9 bases and the J gene lost 6 bases, with 11 bases spanning the gap. The CDR3 spans 12 residues. The CDR3: CATSRGGNEQFF. The CDR3 nucleotides are TGTGCCACCTCCAGGGGGGGCAATGAGCAGTTCTTC.

V gene TRBV28 combines with J gene TRBJ2-7; 7 nucleotides line up with TRBD1. Germline V gene lookup returns CDR1 MDHEN and CDR2 SYDVKM. The CDR3 has 13 amino acids. The junction had 7 bases not matched to a gene; V was cut back by 2 bases and J by 9 bases. As DNA, the CDR3 is TGTGCCAGCAGTTTAGACAGGGAAGAAGCGCAGTACTTC. It translates to CASSLDREEAQYF. The full variable domain, completed using reference TRBV28 and TRBJ2-7, is DVKVTQSSRYLVKRTGEKVFLECVQDMDHENMFWYRQDPGLGLRLIYFSYDVKMKEKGDIPEGYSVSREKKERFSLILESASTNQTSMYLCASSLDREEAQYFGPGTRLTVT.

V is TRBV27 and J is TRBJ1-2; a weak D match, TRBD1 (6 bases). The germline V and J ends were trimmed by 3 bases and 2 bases, with 13 bases remaining between them. The CDR3 sequence is 15 residues long. Germline V gene sequence: CDR1 MNHEY, CDR2 SMNVEV (reference sequence). The CDR3 DNA sequence: TGTGCCAGCAGTTTCCAGGGGAGGCGGAACTATGGCTACACCTTC. Translated, it gives CASSFQGRRNYGYTF.

This clone was found a few times. V gene TRBV11-2 combines with J gene TRBJ1-1, with D possibly TRBD1 on 6 matching bases. CDR3 length: 13 residues. The V end lost 6 bases, the J end lost 5 bases, and 13 bases lay between the germline ends. The germline CDR1 and CDR2 sequences are SGHAT and FQNNGV. As DNA, the CDR3 is TGTGCCAGCAGGGGGGCCGCTGAGACTGAAGCTTTCTTT. It translates to CASRGAAETEAFF.

This clone was recorded only once. The J gene is TRBJ1-6, the V gene TRBV5-4; weak D call: TRBD1 (6 bases). This CDR3 has 15 residues. The ends were cut back, 7 bases at V and 7 bases at J, with 18 bases in the middle. From germline, CDR1 is SGHNT and CDR2 YYREEE (reference sequence). The CDR3 region has the DNA TGTGCCAGCCACCCAGACGGCAGGGGAAATTCACCCCTCCACTTT. Protein product: CASHPDGRGNSPLHF.

The CDR3 protein is CASTAGPVLTF. For the CDR3, the DNA is TGTGCCAGCACGGCGGGGCCAGTCCTGACTTTC. The chain has TRBV6-5 and TRBJ2-6, with D possibly TRBD2 on 6 matching bases. This CDR3 is 11 amino acids long. Looked up from germline, CDR1 is MNHEY and CDR2 is SVGAGI. Deletions cut 7 bases from V and 13 bases from J, with 11 bases between.

This chain links TRBV7-2 with TRBJ2-7; either TRBD1 or TRBD2 may supply D (5 bases each). The V and J ends lost 1 base and 2 bases respectively, with 12 bases between them. CDR3 length equals 15 residues. The V gene's germline CDR1 is SGHTA and CDR2 FQGNSA. CDR3 residues: CASSLVGTVAYEQYF. DNA of the CDR3: TGTGCCAGCAGCTTAGTAGGGACCGTGGCCTACGAGCAGTACTTC.

This sequence joins TRBV19 and TRBJ1-1, with a possible D match to TRBD1 (5 bases). Per the germline V gene, CDR1 is LNHDA and CDR2 is SQIVND (reference sequence). V was clipped by 5 bases and J by 11 bases, with 18 bases between them. The CDR3 is made up of 13 amino acids. In DNA, the CDR3 is TGTGCCAGTAGTGCCAGGGCGGGGATGGGGGCTTTCTTT. This codes for CASSARAGMGAFF.

CDR3 nucleotide sequence: TGTGCCAGCAGTTCCGGGACAGGGGACGAGCAGTACTTC. This translates into CASSSGTGDEQYF. This rearrangement joins TRBV28 to TRBJ2-7, with 10 bases fitting TRBD1. In germline, CDR1 is MDHEN, CDR2 SYDVKM. The CDR3 spans 13 residues. The V gene end was trimmed by 4 bases and the J gene end by 5 bases; junction bases not matched to a gene: 2.

The rearrangement links TRBV5-1 to TRBJ2-3; the D is unclear. The ends were cut back, 7 bases at V and 0 bases at J, with 6 bases in the middle. The CDR3 totals 12 residues. The V gene's germline CDR1 is SGHRS and CDR2 YFSETQ. The CDR3 here is CASRPSTDTQYF. Written as DNA, the CDR3 is TGCGCCAGCCGCCCTAGCACAGATACGCAGTATTTT.